The 4 T cell receptor beta chains below were found in one sample sequenced in a study of Graves' ophthalmopathy and Graves' hyperthyroidism. RNA served as the template for amplifying TCR beta CDR3 regions. The first-round RT-PCR employed HTBI primers together with the Qiagen OneStep RT-PCR kit. A multiplex PCR was then performed as the second round. Using its own MiXCR run on the multiplex PCR reads, TCRdb lists one record per CDR3 protein. The data show about 620,000 distinct CDR3 sequences, 20% to 25% seen once. Sequencing was performed on peripheral blood. The receptors were sampled from a woman aged 18 to 35 with stable Graves' hyperthyroidism. Some clones in this sample may be carry-over from other donors' samples.

The table lists this clonotype with many counts. The V call is TRBV27, the J call TRBJ2-2; 9 bases map to TRBD1. The CDR3 is 17 amino acids. V lost 2 bases to trimming and J lost 8 bases; unmatched junction nucleotides: 12. Looked up from germline, CDR1 is MNHEY and CDR2 is SMNVEV (reference sequence). CDR3 protein: CASSLRGQGGLPGELFF. The CDR3 bases are TGTGCCAGCAGTTTAAGGGGACAGGGTGGTCTACCGGGGGAGCTGTTTTTT.

This clonotype was picked up many times. This chain joins TRBV2 and TRBJ1-5; D is unclear. The CDR3 covers 13 residues. CDR1 SNHLY and CDR2 FYNNEI come from the germline V gene. V gave up 4 bases and J gave up 7 bases, with 11 bases separating them. Written as DNA, the CDR3 is TGTGCCAGCAGTGTTGTCGAGGGCCAGCCCCAGCATTTT. This sequence encodes CASSVVEGQPQHF.

This clonotype was seen at least ten times. The CDR3: CASTPMGEGAFF. DNA of the CDR3: TGTGCCAGCACCCCGATGGGCGAGGGGGCTTTCTTT. This rearrangement joins TRBV5-5 to TRBJ1-1, with D possibly TRBD1 on 5 matching bases. Per germline, CDR1 SGHKS and CDR2 YYEKEE (reference sequence). V lost 6 bases and J 11 bases, leaving 17 bases between the germline ends. There are 12 residues in the CDR3.

This clonotype was detected many times. V and J are TRBV30 and TRBJ1-6, with 7 bases that match TRBD1. V lost 0 bases and J lost 13; bases outside the gene matches: 9. The CDR3 totals 14 residues. The germline CDR1 and CDR2 sequences are GTSNPN and SVGIG (reference sequence). CDR3 loop: CAWSVSPGQSPLHF. DNA of the CDR3: TGTGCCTGGAGTGTATCCCCGGGACAGTCGCCCCTCCACTTT.